This T cell receptor beta chain was documented in a study of CD8+ T cells in alopecia areata. Study-wide background: Treated patients swallowed 5 to 10 mg of oral tofacitinib twice daily. The share of scalp area affected provided the severity score for treated patients.

Treatment: oral pan-JAK inhibitor, 5-10 mg twice daily. TCR sequencing used cDNA made by reverse transcription of extracted RNA. Sequencing was performed with immunoSEQ multiplex PCR; in TCRdb, only in-frame clones are kept and a portion is missing. The sample carries over 60,000 clones, approximately 44% recorded once. This CDR3 has 15 residues. Deletions cut 0 bases from V and 7 bases from J, with 15 bases between. Study results and limitations: Administration of tofacitinib significantly diminished scalp clonality and expanded CD8+ clones within the top 100. Shared TCR sequences were less clear between patients than in mice, possibly partly from HLA diversity.

This clone was picked up a small number of times. The antigen is not known. The chain has TRBV6-7 and TRBJ2-5; D is perhaps TRBD1 or TRBD2 (5 bases each). TRBV6-7 qualifies as an ORF whose function is uncertain. The receptor was isolated from a human donor with alopecia areata. This specimen was CD8+ T cells sorted from blood, taken at approximately week 36, from a patient treated with tofacitinib. The CDR3 is CASSYSKGSKVTQYF. CDR3 DNA sequence: TGTGCCAGCAGTTACTCCAAGGGGAGCAAGGTGACCCAGTACTTC.